This TCR beta chain stems from a study of blood T cell repertoires in COVID-19. Study-level background: Samples came from the United States, Italy and Spain, spanning acute and convalescent COVID-19. In each case, the material was cDNA or gDNA derived from T cells, B-cell-depleted T cells, or PBMCs.

This clone is a singleton in its sample. CDR1 is SGHAT and CDR2 is FQNNGV in the germline V gene. Losses at the gene ends were 5 bases for V and 8 bases for J; bases not matched to a gene: 9. CDR3 length: 14 residues. Sequencing was performed with immunoSEQ multiplex PCR; in TCRdb, only in-frame clones are kept and a portion is missing. The sample yields approximately 57,000 clones, 82% seen once. The TCR originated in an elderly woman with acute or convalescent COVID-19. The sequenced sample was peripheral blood. The rearrangement links TRBV11-2 to TRBJ2-1; TRBD1 aligns across 7 bases. The CDR3 is CASSGYRGRDEQFF. CDR3 nucleotide sequence: TGTGCCAGCAGCGGGTACAGGGGCCGCGATGAGCAGTTCTTC.